Each of the 26 T cell receptor beta chains below was sequenced from the same sample in a study of blood T cell repertoires in COVID-19. Data came from immunoSEQ multiplex PCR; TCRdb stores just in-frame clones and leaves some out. Here the sample spans 650,000 to 800,000 clones, about 90% being singletons. The sequenced sample was peripheral blood. The receptors derive from a woman aged 18-29 years with acute or convalescent COVID-19.

The genes are TRBV30 and TRBJ2-7; the D gene is possibly TRBD1 (5 bases). The CDR3 runs 13 residues. Trimming took off 4 bases at V and 2 bases at J, with 12 bases between the two ends. From germline, CDR1 is GTSNPN and CDR2 SVGIG (reference sequence). CDR3 protein: CAWNLGRAYEQYF. CDR3 DNA: TGTGCCTGGAACCTGGGCAGGGCCTACGAGCAGTACTTC.

V and J are TRBV6-5 and TRBJ2-1; perhaps TRBD2 as D (6 bases). The germline V and J ends were trimmed by 6 bases and 15 bases, with 21 bases remaining between them. CDR1 and CDR2 (germline): MNHEY, SVGAGI. There are 13 residues in the CDR3. For the CDR3, the DNA is TGTGCCAGCAGGGGGCGGGACTCTCCCGGGGTGTTCTTC. The encoded protein is CASRGRDSPGVFF.

This clone was detected only once. This rearrangement joins TRBV10-3 to TRBJ1-5; D ambiguous. V lost 2 bases and J 4 bases, leaving 9 bases between the germline ends. The CDR3 contains 14 residues. Germline-derived CDR1 and CDR2 are ENHRY and SYGVKD. CDR3 sequence reads: CAISEDYGNQPQHF. DNA for the CDR3: TGTGCCATCAGTGAGGACTACGGGAATCAGCCCCAGCATTTT.

V gene TRBV2 combines with J gene TRBJ1-2; 7 bases align to TRBD1. J was trimmed by 12 bases and V by 7 bases; bases with no gene match: 17. The CDR3 consists of 14 residues. Looked up from germline, CDR1 is SNHLY and CDR2 is FYNNEI. CDR3 nucleotides: TGTGCCAGCATTAGGTGGGACAGCCGCCCTATTGACACCTTC. Translated, it gives CASIRWDSRPIDTF.

The gene calls are TRBV7-9 and TRBJ2-3, with 9 bases fitting TRBD2. Germline CDR1 and CDR2: SEHNR and FQNEAQ (reference sequence). The CDR3 sequence is 16 residues long. The V gene end was trimmed by 0 bases and the J gene end by 4 bases; junction bases not matched to a gene: 5. CDR3 bases: TGTGCCAGCAGCTTAGCGGCGGGGGGGCCTTCAGATACGCAGTATTTT. Its translation: CASSLAAGGPSDTQYF.

V is TRBV2 and J is TRBJ1-2; possible D gene TRBD1, 6 bases. The CDR3 covers 12 residues. Germline lookup yields CDR1 SNHLY and CDR2 FYNNEI. V dropped 10 bases and J dropped 5 bases, with 14 bases sitting between them. CDR3 sequence (DNA): TGTGCCAACACGGGCAGGGGATATGGCTACACCTTC. It translates to CANTGRGYGYTF.

The chain is built from TRBV19 and TRBJ1-2; a possible D gene is TRBD1 (6 bases). Germline CDR1 is LNHDA and CDR2 is SQIVND (reference sequence). The V end lost 1 base, the J end lost 9 bases, and 27 bases lay between the germline ends. The CDR3 extends over 18 amino acids. The CDR3 is CASSIALGATSEGIRYTF. For the CDR3, the DNA is TGTGCCAGTAGTATAGCGTTGGGGGCCACCAGTGAGGGGATACGCTACACCTTC.

This clone was recorded once. This chain connects TRBV2 to TRBJ1-5, with 7 bases matching TRBD1. The V gene end was trimmed by 8 bases and the J gene end by 6 bases; junction bases not matched to a gene: 4. CDR1 and CDR2 (germline): SNHLY, FYNNEI. There are 12 residues in the CDR3. CDR3 sequence (DNA): TGTGCCAGCGGGGGACAGACTCAGCCCCAGCATTTT. Translating it yields CASGGQTQPQHF.

On this clone: At the DNA level, this CDR3 is encoded by other sequences in the same sample as well. The chain carries TRBV5-6 and TRBJ2-7; 12 bases line up with TRBD2. The V gene end was trimmed by 3 bases and the J gene end by 2 bases; junction bases not matched to a gene: 0. Germline V CDR1 and CDR2: SGHDT, YYEEEE. CDR3 length: 14 residues. The DNA of the CDR3 is TGTGCCAGCAGCTGGACTAGCGGGGCCTACGAGCAGTACTTC. As protein: CASSWTSGAYEQYF.

This chain links TRBV6-5 with TRBJ1-6; 9 bases match TRBD1. The V and J ends lost 4 bases and 4 bases, in that order; junction bases with no gene match: 5. The germline V gene encodes CDR1 MNHEY and CDR2 SVGAGI. The length of the CDR3 is 16 residues. The CDR3 region has the DNA TGTGCCAGCAGTTCCACAGGGGGCAGATATAATTCACCCCTCCACTTT. This codes for CASSSTGGRYNSPLHF.

The gene calls are TRBV4-3 and TRBJ2-7; perhaps TRBD1 as D (6 bases). Between the trimmed V and J ends, which lost 0 bases and 3 bases, there was a span of 15 bases. The germline gives CDR1 LGHNA, CDR2 YSLEER. This CDR3 is built from 16 residues. In DNA form, the CDR3 reads TGCGCCAGCAGCCAAGATTTGAAGGGGGATTACTACGAGCAGTACTTC. It translates to CASSQDLKGDYYEQYF.

This clone was counted once. The chain is built from TRBV5-5 and TRBJ2-3; possible D gene TRBD2, 6 bases. CDR1 is SGHKS, CDR2 YYEKEE, per germline (reference sequence). Trimming pared 0 bases from V and 2 bases from J, leaving 13 bases between. The CDR3 sequence is 16 residues long. The CDR3 DNA sequence: TGTGCCAGCAGCTTGGCTGGTAGCGGCTACACAGATACGCAGTATTTT. This translates into CASSLAGSGYTDTQYF.

This chain connects TRBV27 to TRBJ1-3, with TRBD1 matching 9 bases. Germline V gene lookup returns CDR1 MNHEY and CDR2 SMNVEV (reference sequence). V shed 5 bases, J shed 4 bases, and the junction held 6 bases outside the gene matches. The CDR3 runs 15 residues. In DNA form, the CDR3 reads TGTGCCAGCAGTACCCACAGGGGGCTCGGAAACACCATATATTTT. It is translated as CASSTHRGLGNTIYF.

CDR3 amino acids: CATSDGEKGDTGELFF. The CDR3 DNA reads as TGTGCCACCAGTGACGGGGAAAAGGGGGACACCGGGGAGCTGTTTTTT. The gene calls are TRBV24-1 and TRBJ2-2; possibly TRBD1 for D (6 bases). Trimming removed 4 bases from V and 3 bases from J, with 14 bases in between. The CDR3 has 16 residues. The germline gives CDR1 KGHDR, CDR2 SFDVKD.

The chain joins TRBV24-1 to TRBJ1-4; 12 positions agree with TRBD1. CDR1 KGHDR and CDR2 SFDVKD come from the germline V gene. The V gene end was trimmed by 4 bases and the J gene end by 8 bases; junction bases not matched to a gene: 4. The CDR3 runs 15 residues. The chain's CDR3 is CATSDPGTGGEKLFF. CDR3 DNA: TGTGCCACCAGTGACCCAGGGACAGGGGGCGAAAAACTGTTTTTT.

V gene TRBV24-1 combines with J gene TRBJ2-3, with D uncertain. Germline V gene data show CDR1 as KGHDR and CDR2 as SFDVKD. This CDR3 has 15 residues. Trimming shortened V by 3 bases and J by 2 bases, and 11 bases separated the two germline ends. The chain's CDR3 is CATSDDLEATDTQYF. The DNA of the CDR3 is TGTGCCACCAGTGATGACCTAGAGGCCACAGATACGCAGTATTTT.

This clone was counted a single time. This chain joins TRBV6-5 and TRBJ2-3, with 8 bases lining up with TRBD2. This CDR3 contains 13 residues. Germline trimming cut 7 bases from V and 5 bases from J; bases unmatched to any gene: 5. Germline V gene lookup returns CDR1 MNHEY and CDR2 SVGAGI. Here the CDR3 reads CASMAGGKDTQYF. The CDR3 DNA sequence: TGTGCCAGCATGGCGGGGGGAAAAGATACGCAGTATTTT.

The chain joins TRBV6-1 to TRBJ2-7; weak D call: TRBD2 (6 bases). The V gene lost 3 bases and the J gene lost 4 bases, with 16 bases spanning the gap. In germline, CDR1 is MNHNS, CDR2 SASEGT. This CDR3 is 15 amino acids long. CDR3 sequence (DNA): TGTGCCAGCAGTGACATCCCCGGGGGTATATACGAGCAGTACTTC. Its protein product is CASSDIPGGIYEQYF.

Comment on this clone: This sample includes further DNA sequences coding for the same CDR3. The rearrangement uses TRBV6-5 and TRBJ1-1, with unresolved D. This CDR3 has 13 amino acids. V lost 4 bases and J 1 base, leaving 7 bases between the germline ends. Germline V CDR1 and CDR2: MNHEY, SVGAGI. CDR3 amino acids: CASSSRGNTEAFF. The CDR3 bases are TGTGCCAGCAGTTCCAGAGGGAACACTGAAGCTTTCTTT.

The chain combines TRBV13 with TRBJ1-2, with D unresolved. Deletions cut 3 bases from V and 7 bases from J, with 9 bases between. Looked up from germline, CDR1 is PRHDT and CDR2 is FYEKMQ (reference sequence). The CDR3 runs 12 residues. DNA of the CDR3: TGTGCCAGCAGCTTTTATTCAGGTGGCTACACCTTC. Protein product: CASSFYSGGYTF.

The chain couples TRBV12-2 to TRBJ1-1; no check of the table's D call, TRBD1, against the DNA was made. TRBV12-2 corresponds to a pseudogene. CDR3 length: 14 residues. CDR3 DNA sequence: TGTGCAAGTCGCCCCCCCCTGGGGCAGGGTGAAGCTTTCTTT. This encodes CASRPPLGQGEAFF.

The chain joins TRBV4-3 to TRBJ2-7; 9 bases match TRBD2. The CDR3 is 14 amino acids. V lost 3 bases and J lost 3; bases outside the gene matches: 3. Germline V gene data show CDR1 as LGHNA and CDR2 as YSLEER. Here the CDR3 DNA reads TGCGCCAGCAGCCAGTTACTAGCGGGCTACGAGCAGTACTTC. This encodes CASSQLLAGYEQYF.

The V gene is TRBV10-3, the J gene TRBJ2-6; 8 bases fit TRBD1. Germline-derived CDR1 and CDR2 are ENHRY and SYGVKD. This CDR3 spans 18 amino acids. Trimming removed 7 bases from V and 0 bases from J; junction bases left unmatched: 11. Written as DNA, the CDR3 is TGTGCCATCAATCGAGGGGGACAGGTTTCCTCTGGGGCCAACGTCCTGACTTTC. Its translation: CAINRGGQVSSGANVLTF.

This clone was observed once. The genes are TRBV4-1 and TRBJ1-5; D not certain. The CDR3 spans 13 residues. Per germline, CDR1 MGHRA and CDR2 YSYEKL. V dropped 0 bases and J dropped 7 bases, with 7 bases sitting between them. The CDR3: CASSQEMRQPQHF. CDR3 bases: TGCGCCAGCAGCCAAGAAATGCGCCAGCCCCAGCATTTT.

V gene TRBV7-8 combines with J gene TRBJ1-1; D is uncertain. Trimming left V 1 base short and J 7 bases short, with 10 bases between. Germline loops: CDR1 SGHVS, CDR2 FQNEAQ. This CDR3 is 13 amino acids long. In DNA form, the CDR3 reads TGTGCCAGCAGCTTAGGGGCGGAGGGTGAAGCTTTCTTT. Residues: CASSLGAEGEAFF.

This chain connects TRBV5-5 to TRBJ2-3; weak D call: TRBD1 (6 bases). Trimming took 0 bases from V and 2 from J, leaving 7 bases between them. The CDR3 covers 14 residues. Germline CDR1 and CDR2: SGHKS and YYEKEE (reference sequence). CDR3 sequence (DNA): TGTGCCAGCAGCTTGGGGGACATCACAGATACGCAGTATTTT. Translating gives CASSLGDITDTQYF.